This T cell receptor (beta chain) originates from a study of cytomegalovirus exposure and HLA in healthy donors. The table came from immunoSEQ multiplex PCR; TCRdb's copy has only in-frame clones and leaves some out. The data hold roughly 120,000 clones, with around nine tenths observed a single time. The CDR3 totals 15 residues. The V end was cut by 5 bases, the J end by 4 bases, with 16 bases between. Germline CDR1 SGHDT, CDR2 YYEEEE. Sequenced input: PBMCs. The chain has TRBV5-6 and TRBJ1-5; unclear D gene. This receptor was identified in a woman under 30 in good health and CMV-seronegative. The CDR3 region has the DNA TGTGCCAGCAGTTCCACACCCCAACCTAATCAGCCCCAGCATTTT. Protein: CASSSTPQPNQPQHF.